This TCR beta chain was sequenced during a study of spatial heterogeneity in lung cancer. The wider study: Every unique TCR and UMI combination, on average, appeared more than ten times in raw reads.

Time point described: sample taken at primary tumor resection. The donors, around 72 patients with untreated early-stage non-small cell lung cancer, provided the samples. In each case, whole RNA from tumor, nontumor lung or frozen PBMC was sequenced unsorted. By frequency in the sample, this clonotype is medium-sized. Looked up from germline, CDR1 is MNHEY and CDR2 is SVGAGI. CDR3 size: 15 residues. Trimming removed 6 bases from V and 0 bases from J, with 12 bases in between. TCRdb re-derived calls from the 5' RACE reads in MiXCR, one entry per CDR3 protein. The sample holds about 5,800 distinct CDR3 sequences, 10% to 15% seen once.

This TCR was recovered from a female donor with early-stage non-small cell lung cancer. This chain joins TRBV6-5 and TRBJ1-3, with D unresolved. The starting material was normal lung tissue next to the tumor, obtained at surgery. CDR3: CASSPSFVSGNTIYF. The CDR3 coding sequence is TGTGCCAGCAGCCCCTCCTTTGTCTCTGGAAACACCATATATTTT.